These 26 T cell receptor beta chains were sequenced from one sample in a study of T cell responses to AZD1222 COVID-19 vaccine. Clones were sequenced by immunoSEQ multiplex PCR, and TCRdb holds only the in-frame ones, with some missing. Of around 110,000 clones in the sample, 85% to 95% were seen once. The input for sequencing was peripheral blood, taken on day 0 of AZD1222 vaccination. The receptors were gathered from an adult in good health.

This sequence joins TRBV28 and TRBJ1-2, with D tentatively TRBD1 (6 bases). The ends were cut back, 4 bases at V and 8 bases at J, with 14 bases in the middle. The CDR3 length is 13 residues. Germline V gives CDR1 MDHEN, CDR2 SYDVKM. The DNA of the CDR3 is TGTGCCAGCAGTTCCCCAGGGGAGCAAGGCTACACCTTC. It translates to CASSSPGEQGYTF.

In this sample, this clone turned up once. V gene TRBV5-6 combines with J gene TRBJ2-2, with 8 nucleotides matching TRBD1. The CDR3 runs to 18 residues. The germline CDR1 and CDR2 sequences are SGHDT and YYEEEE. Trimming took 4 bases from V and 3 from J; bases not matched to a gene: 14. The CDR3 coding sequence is TGTGCCAGCAGCCCAAGCCCGGGACAGGCCACCTACACCGGGGAGCTGTTTTTT. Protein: CASSPSPGQATYTGELFF.

In nucleotides, the CDR3 is TGTGCCAGCAGTTACCACAGGGGGGACTACGAGCAGTACTTC. Translation gives CASSYHRGDYEQYF. This rearrangement joins TRBV7-2 to TRBJ2-7; 8 positions agree with TRBD1. This CDR3 is built from 14 residues. J gave up 3 bases and V 6 bases, and 7 bases lay outside the gene matches. Germline V gene data show CDR1 as SGHTA and CDR2 as FQGNSA.

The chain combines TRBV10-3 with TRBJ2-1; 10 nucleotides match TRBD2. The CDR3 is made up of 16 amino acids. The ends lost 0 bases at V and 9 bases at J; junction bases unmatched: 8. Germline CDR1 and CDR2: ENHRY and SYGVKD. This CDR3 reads CAISESGASGSGEQFF. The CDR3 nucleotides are TGTGCCATCAGTGAGTCGGGCGCTAGCGGGAGCGGTGAGCAGTTCTTC.

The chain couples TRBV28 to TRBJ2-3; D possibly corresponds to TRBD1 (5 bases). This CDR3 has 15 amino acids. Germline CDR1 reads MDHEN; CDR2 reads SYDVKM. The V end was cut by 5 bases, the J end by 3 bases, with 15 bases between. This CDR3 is CASSPPGIQTDTQYF. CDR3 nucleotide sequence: TGTGCCAGCAGTCCGCCAGGGATCCAGACAGATACGCAGTATTTT. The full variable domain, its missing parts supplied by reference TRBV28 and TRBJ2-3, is DVKVTQSSRYLVKRTGEKVFLECVQDMDHENMFWYRQDPGLGLRLIYFSYDVKMKEKGDIPEGYSVSREKKERFSLILESASTNQTSMYLCASSPPGIQTDTQYFGPGTRLTVL.

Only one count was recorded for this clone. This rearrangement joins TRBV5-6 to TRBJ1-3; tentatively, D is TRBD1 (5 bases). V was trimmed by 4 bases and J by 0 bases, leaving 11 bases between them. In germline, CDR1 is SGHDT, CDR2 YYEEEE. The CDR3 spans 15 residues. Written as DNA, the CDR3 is TGTGCCAGCAGCCCTCGGACAAACTCTGGAAACACCATATATTTT. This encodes CASSPRTNSGNTIYF.

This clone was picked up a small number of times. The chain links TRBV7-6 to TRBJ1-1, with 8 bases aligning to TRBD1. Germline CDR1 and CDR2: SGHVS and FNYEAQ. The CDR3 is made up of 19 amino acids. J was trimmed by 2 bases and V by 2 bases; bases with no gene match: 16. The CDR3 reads CASSLLPLRQGPFNTEAFF. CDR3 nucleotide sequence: TGTGCCAGCAGCTTACTACCCTTAAGACAGGGGCCCTTTAACACTGAAGCTTTCTTT.

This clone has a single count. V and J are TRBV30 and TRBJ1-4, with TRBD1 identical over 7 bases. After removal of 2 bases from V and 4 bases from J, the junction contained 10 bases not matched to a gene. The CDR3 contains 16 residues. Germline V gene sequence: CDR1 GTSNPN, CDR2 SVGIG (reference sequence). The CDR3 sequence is CAWSPPLGTVNEKLFF. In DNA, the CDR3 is TGTGCCTGGAGTCCCCCTCTCGGGACAGTTAATGAAAAACTGTTTTTT.

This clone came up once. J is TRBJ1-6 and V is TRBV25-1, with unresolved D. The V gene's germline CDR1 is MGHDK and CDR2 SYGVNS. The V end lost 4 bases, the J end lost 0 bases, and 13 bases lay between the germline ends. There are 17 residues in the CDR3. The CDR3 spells CASSASLGSSYNSPLHF. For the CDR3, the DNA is TGTGCCAGCAGTGCTAGCCTTGGGAGCTCCTATAATTCACCCCTCCACTTT. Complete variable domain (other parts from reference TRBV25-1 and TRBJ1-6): EADIYQTPRYLVIGTGKKITLECSQTMGHDKMYWYQQDPGMELHLIHYSYGVNSTEKGDLSSESTVSRIRTEHFPLTLESARPSHTSQYLCASSASLGSSYNSPLHFGNGTRLTVT.

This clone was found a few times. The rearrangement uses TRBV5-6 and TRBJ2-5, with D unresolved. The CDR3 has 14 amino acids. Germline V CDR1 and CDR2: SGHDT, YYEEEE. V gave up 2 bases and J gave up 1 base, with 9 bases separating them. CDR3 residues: CASSFRWVQETQYF. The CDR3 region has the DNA TGTGCCAGCAGCTTTCGTTGGGTCCAAGAGACCCAGTACTTC.

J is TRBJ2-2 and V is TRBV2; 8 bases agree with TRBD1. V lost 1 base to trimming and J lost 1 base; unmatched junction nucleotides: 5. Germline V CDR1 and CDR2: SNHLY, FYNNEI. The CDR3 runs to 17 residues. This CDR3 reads CASSEGTGRWNTGELFF. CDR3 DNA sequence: TGTGCCAGCAGTGAAGGGACAGGGAGATGGAACACCGGGGAGCTGTTTTTT.

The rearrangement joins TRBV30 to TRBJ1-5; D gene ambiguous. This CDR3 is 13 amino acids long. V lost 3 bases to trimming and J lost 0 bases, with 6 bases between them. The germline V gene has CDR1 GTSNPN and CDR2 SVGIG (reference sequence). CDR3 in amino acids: CAWSHNSNQPQHF. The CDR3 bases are TGTGCCTGGAGCCACAATAGCAATCAGCCCCAGCATTTT.

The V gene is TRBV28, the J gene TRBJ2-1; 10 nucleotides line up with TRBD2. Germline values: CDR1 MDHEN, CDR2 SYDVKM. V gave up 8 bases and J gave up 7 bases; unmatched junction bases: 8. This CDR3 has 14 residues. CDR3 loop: CASVTASGSNEQFF. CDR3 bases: TGTGCCAGCGTAACCGCTAGCGGGAGTAATGAGCAGTTCTTC.

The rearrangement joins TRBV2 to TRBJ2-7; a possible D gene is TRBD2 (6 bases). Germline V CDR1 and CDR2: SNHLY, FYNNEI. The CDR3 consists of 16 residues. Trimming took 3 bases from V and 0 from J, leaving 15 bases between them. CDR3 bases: TGTGCCAGCAGTGACTACCGGAGGGCCAGCTCCTACGAGCAGTACTTC. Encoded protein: CASSDYRRASSYEQYF.

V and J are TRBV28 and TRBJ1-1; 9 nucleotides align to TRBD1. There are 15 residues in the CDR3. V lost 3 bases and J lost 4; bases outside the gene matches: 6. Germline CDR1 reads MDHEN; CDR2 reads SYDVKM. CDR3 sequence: CASSFRGQGTTEAFF. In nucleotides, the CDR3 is TGTGCCAGCAGTTTTAGGGGACAGGGTACCACTGAAGCTTTCTTT.

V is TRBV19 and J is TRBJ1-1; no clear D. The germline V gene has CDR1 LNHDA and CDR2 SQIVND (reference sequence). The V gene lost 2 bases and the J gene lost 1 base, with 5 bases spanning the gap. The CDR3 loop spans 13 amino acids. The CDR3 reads CASSIMKNTEAFF. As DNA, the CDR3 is TGTGCCAGTAGTATAATGAAGAACACTGAAGCTTTCTTT.

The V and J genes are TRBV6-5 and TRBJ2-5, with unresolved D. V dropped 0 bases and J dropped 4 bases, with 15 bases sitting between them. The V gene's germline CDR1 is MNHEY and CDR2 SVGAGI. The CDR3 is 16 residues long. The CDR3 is CASSYSRLIQGETQYF. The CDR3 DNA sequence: TGTGCCAGCAGTTACTCTCGGCTAATCCAAGGAGAGACCCAGTACTTC.

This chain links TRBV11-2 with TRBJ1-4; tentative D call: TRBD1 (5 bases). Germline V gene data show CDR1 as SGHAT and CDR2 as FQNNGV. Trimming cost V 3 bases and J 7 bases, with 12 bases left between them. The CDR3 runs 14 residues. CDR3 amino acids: CASSFGGSVEKLFF. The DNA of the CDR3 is TGTGCCAGCAGCTTCGGGGGTTCCGTTGAAAAACTGTTTTTT.

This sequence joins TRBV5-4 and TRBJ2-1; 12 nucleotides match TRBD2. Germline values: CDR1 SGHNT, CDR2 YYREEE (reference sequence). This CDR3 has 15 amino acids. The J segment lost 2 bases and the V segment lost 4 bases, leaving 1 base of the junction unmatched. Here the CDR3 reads CASSGTSGPYNEQFF. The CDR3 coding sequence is TGTGCCAGCAGCGGGACTAGCGGGCCCTACAATGAGCAGTTCTTC.

The CDR3 loop reads CASSFTGNNYGYTF. The CDR3 DNA sequence: TGTGCCAGCAGCTTTACAGGGAATAACTATGGCTACACCTTC. This rearrangement joins TRBV5-5 to TRBJ1-2; the D gene is possibly TRBD1 (6 bases). The germline gives CDR1 SGHKS, CDR2 YYEKEE (reference sequence). V was trimmed by 2 bases and J by 1 base, leaving 9 bases between them. CDR3 length equals 14 residues.

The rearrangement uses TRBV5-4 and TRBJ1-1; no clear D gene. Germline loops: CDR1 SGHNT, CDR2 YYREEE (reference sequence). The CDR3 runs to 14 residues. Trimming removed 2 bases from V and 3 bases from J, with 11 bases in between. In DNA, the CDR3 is TGTGCCAGCAGCTTCCCTGACCGGGACACTGAAGCTTTCTTT. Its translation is CASSFPDRDTEAFF.

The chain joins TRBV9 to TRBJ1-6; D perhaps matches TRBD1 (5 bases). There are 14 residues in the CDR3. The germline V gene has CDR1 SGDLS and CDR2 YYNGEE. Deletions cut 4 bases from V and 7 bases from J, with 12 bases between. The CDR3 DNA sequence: TGTGCCAGCAGCCCCGAGACAGAGAATTCACCCCTCCACTTT. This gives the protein CASSPETENSPLHF.

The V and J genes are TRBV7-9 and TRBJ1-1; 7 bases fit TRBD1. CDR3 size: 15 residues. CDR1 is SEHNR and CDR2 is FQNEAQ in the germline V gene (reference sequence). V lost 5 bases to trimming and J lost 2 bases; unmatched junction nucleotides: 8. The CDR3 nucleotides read TGTGCCAGCAGCCCTCGGGCAGGGGGTAACACTGAAGCTTTCTTT. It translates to CASSPRAGGNTEAFF.

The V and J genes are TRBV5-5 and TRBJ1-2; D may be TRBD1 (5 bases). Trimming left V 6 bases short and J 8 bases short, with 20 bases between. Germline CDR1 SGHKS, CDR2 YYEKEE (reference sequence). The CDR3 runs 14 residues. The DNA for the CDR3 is TGTGCCAGCACCACTCTCGGACAACGGCCCGGCTACACCTTC. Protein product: CASTTLGQRPGYTF.

The CDR3 spells CASSLQWSSQPQHF. The CDR3 nucleotides are TGTGCCAGTAGTTTGCAGTGGTCATCGCAGCCCCAGCATTTT. V is TRBV19 and J is TRBJ1-5; the D is unclear. Germline V gene lookup returns CDR1 LNHDA and CDR2 SQIVND (reference sequence). This CDR3 is 14 amino acids long. V was shortened by 5 bases and J by 7 bases, with 15 bases between the two germline ends.

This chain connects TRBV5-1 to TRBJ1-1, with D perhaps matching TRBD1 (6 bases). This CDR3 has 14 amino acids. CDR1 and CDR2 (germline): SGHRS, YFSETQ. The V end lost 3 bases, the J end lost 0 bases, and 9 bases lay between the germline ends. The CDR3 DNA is TGCGCCAGCAGCTCAGGACAGATGAACACTGAAGCTTTCTTT. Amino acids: CASSSGQMNTEAFF. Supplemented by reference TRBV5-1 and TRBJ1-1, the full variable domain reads KAGVTQTPRYLIKTRGQQVTLSCSPISGHRSVSWYQQTPGQGLQFLFEYFSETQRNKGNFPGRFSGRQFSNSRSEMNVSTLELGDSALYLCASSSGQMNTEAFFGQGTRLTVV.